Described below is a single TCR beta chain sequence and its context. Sequencing libraries of TCR beta were made by UMI-labeled 5' RACE. TCRdb re-called the 5' RACE reads and catalogs CDR3 proteins one per entry, DNA excluded. This table holds 19,000 or so distinct CDR3 sequences. The data were taken from a study of human CD8 memory T cell subsets. Germline-derived CDR1 and CDR2 are SNHLY and FYNNEI. The CDR3 contains 12 residues. Sequencing was carried out using CD8+ stem-like memory T cells (TSCM and TCM) sorted from PBMCs. The sample's subset: stem-like memory CD8 T cells (TSTEM), CCR7+ PD-1- TIGIT-. This receptor was identified in a human donor in good health. The chain employs TRBV2 and TRBJ2-3. CDR3 loop: CASDTSADTQYF.